The T cell receptor (beta chain) under discussion was sequenced for a study of blood T cell repertoires in COVID-19. Categorization into cohorts depended on clinical history that participants reported. TCRdb's copy holds only in-frame clones and misses some; the assay was immunoSEQ multiplex PCR. The sample lists over 200,000 clones; about 89% were seen once. Germline CDR1 SGHDN, CDR2 FVKESK. The length of the CDR3 is 20 residues. V gave up 9 bases and J gave up 9 bases, with 39 bases separating them. J is TRBJ2-4 and V is TRBV14; possible D gene TRBD2, 5 bases. The receptor was derived from a man in his forties who had recovered from COVID-19. What was sequenced was PBMCs or T cells enriched from blood (not recorded which). The CDR3 protein is CARGSRIIKRARTPPLIQYF. In DNA form, the CDR3 reads TGTGCCAGGGGGTCCAGAATAATCAAACGCGCAAGGACTCCACCTCTCATTCAGTACTTC. Complete variable domain (other parts from reference TRBV14 and TRBJ2-4): EAGVTQFPSHSVIEKGQTVTLRCDPISGHDNLYWYRRVMGKEIKFLLHFVKESKQDESGMPNNRFLAERTGGTYSTLKVQPAELEDSGVYFCARGSRIIKRARTPPLIQYFGAGTRLSVL.